These 13 T cell receptor beta chains share one sample of origin, sequenced in a study of T cells in Graves' hyperthyroidism and ophthalmopathy. RNA transcripts served as the template for amplifying TCR beta CDR3 regions. Carried out on the TCR CDR3, a first-round RT-PCR used the HTBI primer set. One entry per CDR3 protein, called by TCRdb with MiXCR from the multiplex PCR reads. The table shows 750,000 to 950,000 distinct CDR3 sequences, with about 38% occurring only once. The material sequenced was blood. These receptors were obtained from a man aged 18 to 30 with Graves' hyperthyroidism.

On this clonotype itself: A read error may be the cause here, since a much bigger clone is one base away. V usage is TRBV25-1 and J usage is TRBJ2-7; D unresolved. Trimming pared 7 bases from V and 2 bases from J, leaving 12 bases between. The germline CDR1 and CDR2 sequences are MGHDK and SYGVNS. CDR3 length equals 13 residues. CDR3 sequence (DNA): TGTGCCAGCAAGGGTCAGGCGGCCTACGAGCAGTACTTC. This codes for CASKGQAAYEQYF.

Ten or more counts support this clonotype. The chain joins TRBV7-9 to TRBJ1-5; D is possibly TRBD1 (5 bases). This CDR3 has 15 residues. Germline V lookup: CDR1 SEHNR, CDR2 FQNEAQ (reference sequence). Trimming cost V 4 bases and J 4 bases, with 14 bases left between them. For the CDR3, the DNA is TGTGCCAGCAGCTCCGGGGCAGGAGGGAATCAGCCCCAGCATTTT. The encoded protein is CASSSGAGGNQPQHF.

The chain employs TRBV25-1 and TRBJ1-3; no clear D. This CDR3 has 17 residues. From germline, CDR1 is MGHDK and CDR2 SYGVNS. Trimming removed 5 bases at V and 4 bases at J, with 21 bases between. CDR3 nucleotides: TGTGCCAGCAGTTTGTTATACGGGGATAGAGGAGGAAACACCATATATTTT. Its translation is CASSLLYGDRGGNTIYF.

This clonotype was seen more than once but under ten times. The chain combines TRBV12-3 or TRBV12-4 with TRBJ1-2; D is uncertain. The CDR3 is 12 amino acids. With 6 bases removed from V and 4 bases from J, the gap between germline ends came to 9 bases. In DNA form, the CDR3 reads TGTGCCAGCAGAGCAGATTCCTATGGCTACACCTTC. Protein product: CASRADSYGYTF.

V usage is TRBV10-3 and J usage is TRBJ1-4; a weak D match, TRBD1 (5 bases). Germline-derived CDR1 and CDR2 are ENHRY and SYGVKD. Between the trimmed V and J ends, which lost 5 bases and 8 bases, there was a span of 18 bases. The CDR3 has 15 amino acids. Written as DNA, the CDR3 is TGTGCCATCAGTTCTGGACATAACACCGGGGAAAAACTGTTTTTT. The encoded protein is CAISSGHNTGEKLFF.

V is TRBV29-1 and J is TRBJ1-1, with 7 positions matching TRBD1. The CDR3 covers 13 residues. V lost 5 bases and J lost 0; bases outside the gene matches: 3. Per the germline V gene, CDR1 is SQVTM and CDR2 is ANQGSEA. The CDR3 loop is CSVKDRMNTEAFF. CDR3 in DNA: TGCAGCGTTAAGGACAGGATGAACACTGAAGCTTTCTTT.

V gene TRBV19 combines with J gene TRBJ1-1, with no clear D. V lost 6 bases and J 3 bases, leaving 11 bases between the germline ends. This CDR3 region has 13 residues. Germline assignment: CDR1 LNHDA and CDR2 SQIVND (reference sequence). This CDR3 reads CASSHTGDTEAFF. CDR3 sequence (DNA): TGTGCCAGTAGCCATACCGGGGACACTGAAGCTTTCTTT.

The sample holds a few counts of this clonotype. The germline gene is not matched at one end of the junction; a read error may be the cause. The chain links TRBV10-3 to TRBJ1-3, with D perhaps matching TRBD1 (5 bases). Germline values: CDR1 ENHRY, CDR2 SYGVKD. This CDR3 has 15 residues. The DNA of the CDR3 is TGTGCCAGCAGTGTACTCGGGGCATCTGGAAACACCATATATTTT. It encodes CASSVLGASGNTIYF.

The gene calls are TRBV29-1 and TRBJ1-1, with D possibly TRBD1 on 6 matching bases. The CDR3 totals 13 residues. V dropped 3 bases and J dropped 2 bases, with 10 bases sitting between them. Germline V gives CDR1 SQVTM, CDR2 ANQGSEA. In DNA form, the CDR3 reads TGCAGCGTTGACGGGACAACCAACACTGAAGCTTTCTTT. It yields the protein CSVDGTTNTEAFF.

This clonotype was seen only a few times. The V call is TRBV6-1, the J call TRBJ2-7, with 7 nucleotides matching TRBD1. Trimming took 5 bases from V and 0 from J; bases not matched to a gene: 7. CDR3 size: 15 residues. Germline V gene lookup returns CDR1 MNHNS and CDR2 SASEGT. The CDR3 loop reads CASSRPGTVSYEQYF. CDR3 DNA sequence: TGTGCCAGCAGTCGCCCCGGGACAGTCTCCTACGAGCAGTACTTC.

This chain connects TRBV20-1 to TRBJ2-5; possibly TRBD2 for D (6 bases). The CDR3 totals 13 residues. From germline, CDR1 is DFQATT and CDR2 SNEGSKA (reference sequence). With 1 base removed from V and 4 bases from J, the gap between germline ends came to 10 bases. The CDR3 region has the DNA TGCAGTGCTAGAGGGGGAGGAGGAGAGACCCAGTACTTC. It codes for CSARGGGGETQYF.

This chain connects TRBV4-1 to TRBJ2-6; D is possibly TRBD1 (5 bases). V dropped 0 bases and J dropped 0 bases, with 9 bases sitting between them. There are 17 residues in the CDR3. Germline-derived CDR1 and CDR2 are MGHRA and YSYEKL. CDR3 amino acids: CASSQDGQNSGANVLTF. For the CDR3, the DNA is TGCGCCAGCAGCCAAGATGGACAAAACTCTGGGGCCAACGTCCTGACTTTC.

On this clonotype itself: The germline gene is not matched at one end of the junction; a read error may be the cause. This chain uses TRBV10-2 with TRBJ2-7; 11 bases match TRBD2. CDR1 and CDR2 (germline): WSHSY, SAAADI. The CDR3 sequence is 15 residues long. The CDR3 loop reads CASSSGLAESYEQYF. DNA of the CDR3: TGTGCCAGCAGTTCGGGACTAGCGGAGTCCTACGAGCAGTACTTC.